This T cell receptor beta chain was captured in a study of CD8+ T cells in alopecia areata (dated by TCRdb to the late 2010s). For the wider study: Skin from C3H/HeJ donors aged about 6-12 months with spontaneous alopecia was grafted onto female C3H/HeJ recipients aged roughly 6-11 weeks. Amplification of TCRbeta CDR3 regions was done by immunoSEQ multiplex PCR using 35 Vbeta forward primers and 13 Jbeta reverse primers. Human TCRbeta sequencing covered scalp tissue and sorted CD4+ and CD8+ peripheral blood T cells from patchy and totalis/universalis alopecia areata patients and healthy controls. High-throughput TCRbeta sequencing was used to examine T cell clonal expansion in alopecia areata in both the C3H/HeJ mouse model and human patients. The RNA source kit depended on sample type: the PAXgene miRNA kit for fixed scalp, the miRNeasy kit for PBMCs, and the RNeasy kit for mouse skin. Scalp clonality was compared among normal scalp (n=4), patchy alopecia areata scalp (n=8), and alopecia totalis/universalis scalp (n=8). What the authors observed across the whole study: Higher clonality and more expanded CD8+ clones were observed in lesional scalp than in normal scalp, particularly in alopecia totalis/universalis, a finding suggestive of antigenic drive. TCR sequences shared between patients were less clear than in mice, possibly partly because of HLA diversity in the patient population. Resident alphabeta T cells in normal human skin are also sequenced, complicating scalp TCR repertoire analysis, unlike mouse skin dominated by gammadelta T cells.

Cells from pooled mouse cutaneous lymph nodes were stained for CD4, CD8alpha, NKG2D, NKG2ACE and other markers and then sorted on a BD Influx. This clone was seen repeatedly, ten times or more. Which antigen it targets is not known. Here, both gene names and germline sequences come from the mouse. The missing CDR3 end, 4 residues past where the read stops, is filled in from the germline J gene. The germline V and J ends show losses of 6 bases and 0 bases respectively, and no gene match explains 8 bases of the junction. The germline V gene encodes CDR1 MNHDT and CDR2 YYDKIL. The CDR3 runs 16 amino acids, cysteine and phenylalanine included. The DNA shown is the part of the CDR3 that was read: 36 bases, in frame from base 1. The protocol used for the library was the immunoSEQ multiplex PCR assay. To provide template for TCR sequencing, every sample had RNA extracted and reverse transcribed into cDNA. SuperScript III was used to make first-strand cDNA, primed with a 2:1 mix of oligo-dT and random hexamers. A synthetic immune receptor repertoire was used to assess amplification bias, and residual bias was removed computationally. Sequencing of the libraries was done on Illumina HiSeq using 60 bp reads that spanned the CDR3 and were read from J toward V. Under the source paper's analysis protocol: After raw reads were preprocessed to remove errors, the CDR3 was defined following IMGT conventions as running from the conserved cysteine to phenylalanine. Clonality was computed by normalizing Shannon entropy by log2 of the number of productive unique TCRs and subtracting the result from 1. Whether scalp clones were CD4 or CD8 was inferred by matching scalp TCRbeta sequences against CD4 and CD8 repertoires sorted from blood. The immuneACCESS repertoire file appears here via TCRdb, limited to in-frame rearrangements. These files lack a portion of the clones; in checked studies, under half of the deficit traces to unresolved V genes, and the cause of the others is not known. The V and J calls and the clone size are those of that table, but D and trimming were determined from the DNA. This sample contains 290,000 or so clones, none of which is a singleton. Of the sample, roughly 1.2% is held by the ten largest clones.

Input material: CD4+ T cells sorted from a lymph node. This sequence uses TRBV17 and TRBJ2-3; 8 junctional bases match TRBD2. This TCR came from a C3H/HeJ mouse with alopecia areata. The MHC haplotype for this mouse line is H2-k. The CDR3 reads CASRPLGGGSAETLYF. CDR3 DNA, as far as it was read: TGTGCTAGCAGACCCCTGGGGGGAGGGAGTGCAGAA.